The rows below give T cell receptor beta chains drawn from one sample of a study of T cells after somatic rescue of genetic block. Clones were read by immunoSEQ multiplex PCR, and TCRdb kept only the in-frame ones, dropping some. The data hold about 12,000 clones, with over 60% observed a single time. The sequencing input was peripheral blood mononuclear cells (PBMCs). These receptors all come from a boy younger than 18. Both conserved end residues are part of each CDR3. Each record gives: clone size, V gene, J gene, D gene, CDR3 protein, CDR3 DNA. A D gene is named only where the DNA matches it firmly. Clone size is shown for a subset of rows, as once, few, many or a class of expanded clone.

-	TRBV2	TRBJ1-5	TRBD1	CASCRDRVNQPQHF	TGTGCCAGCTGCCGGGACAGGGTTAATCAGCCCCAGCATTTT
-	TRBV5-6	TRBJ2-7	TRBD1	CASSLGQGASYEQYF	TGTGCCAGCAGCTTGGGACAGGGGGCCAGCTACGAGCAGTACTTC
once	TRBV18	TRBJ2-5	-	CASPPDQETQYF	TGTGCCAGTCCACCGGATCAAGAGACCCAGTACTTC
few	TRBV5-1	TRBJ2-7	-	CASSFQPYHDSSYEQYF	TGCGCCAGCAGCTTTCAGCCCTATCATGACAGCTCCTACGAGCAGTACTTC
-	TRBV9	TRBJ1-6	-	CASSVGYHSYNSPLHF	TGTGCCAGCAGCGTAGGGTACCACTCCTATAATTCACCCCTCCACTTT
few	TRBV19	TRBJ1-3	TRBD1	CASRTGSFFSGNTIYF	TGTGCCAGTAGGACAGGGAGCTTCTTCTCTGGAAACACCATATATTTT
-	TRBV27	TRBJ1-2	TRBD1	CASRVGTGHYGYTF	TGTGCCAGCCGAGTCGGGACAGGGCACTATGGCTACACCTTC
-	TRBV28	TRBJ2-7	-	CASSFGTWGNREQYF	TGTGCCAGCAGTTTCGGGACCTGGGGTAATCGCGAGCAGTACTTC
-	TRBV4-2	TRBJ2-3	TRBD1	CASSSPGTGEDTQYF	TGTGCCAGCAGCTCACCCGGGACAGGAGAAGATACGCAGTATTTT
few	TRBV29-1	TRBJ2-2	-	CSVGILGAWTGELFF	TGCAGCGTTGGAATTCTGGGGGCATGGACCGGGGAGCTGTTTTTT
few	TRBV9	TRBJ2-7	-	CASSVEGREENEQYF	TGTGCCAGCAGCGTAGAAGGCAGGGAGGAGAACGAGCAGTACTTC
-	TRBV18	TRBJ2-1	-	CASSPPGQTSYNEQFF	TGTGCCAGCTCACCACCAGGGCAGACCTCCTACAATGAGCAGTTCTTC
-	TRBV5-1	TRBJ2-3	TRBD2	CASSLRTSGGTDTQYF	TGCGCCAGCAGCTTGAGGACTAGCGGGGGCACAGATACGCAGTATTTT
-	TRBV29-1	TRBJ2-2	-	CSVWGPGTDGELFF	TGCAGCGTGTGGGGGCCGGGGACCGACGGGGAGCTGTTTTTT
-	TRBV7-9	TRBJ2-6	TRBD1	CASRQGVSGANVLTF	TGTGCCAGTAGACAGGGGGTCTCTGGGGCCAACGTCCTGACTTTC
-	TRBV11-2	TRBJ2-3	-	CASSLARGGTQYF	TGTGCCAGCAGCTTAGCTAGGGGCGGTACGCAGTATTTT
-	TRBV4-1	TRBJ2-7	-	CASSHQDGDSEQYF	TGCGCCAGCAGTCACCAAGATGGCGATAGCGAGCAGTACTTC